The 23 T cell receptor beta chains below all came from one sample that was sequenced in a study of blood T cell repertoires in COVID-19. The data were produced by immunoSEQ multiplex PCR, yet TCRdb's version contains in-frame clones alone and is incomplete. The sample holds approximately 300,000 clones, about 87% seen once. The sequenced sample was PBMCs or T cells enriched from blood (not recorded which). The receptors here all came from a woman in her twenties or thirties who had recovered from COVID-19.

This chain connects TRBV13 to TRBJ2-7, with 13 positions matching TRBD2. V trimming: 4 bases; J trimming: 3 bases; junction bases outside the gene matches: 3. Germline lookup yields CDR1 PRHDT and CDR2 FYEKMQ (reference sequence). This CDR3 is built from 15 residues. The CDR3 nucleotides are TGTGCCAGCAGCTCTAGACTAGCGGGGGGCTACGAGCAGTACTTC. It yields the protein CASSSRLAGGYEQYF.

This chain uses TRBV6-1 with TRBJ2-1, with D perhaps TRBD2 (6 bases). This CDR3 contains 17 residues. V shed 4 bases and J shed 0 bases, with 16 bases lying between them. The V gene's germline CDR1 is MNHNS and CDR2 SASEGT. CDR3 bases: TGTGCCAGCAGTGGCCAAATTGGGGGGAACTCCTACAATGAGCAGTTCTTC. Translated: CASSGQIGGNSYNEQFF.

The chain links TRBV4-3 to TRBJ1-5; weak D call: TRBD1 (5 bases). There are 18 residues in the CDR3. Trimming stripped 1 base from V and 3 bases from J, with 19 bases between. Germline CDR1 LGHNA, CDR2 YSLEER. This chain's CDR3 is CASSQGVGKGPHNQPQHF. The CDR3 DNA follows: TGCGCCAGCAGCCAAGGTGTTGGGAAGGGGCCACACAATCAGCCCCAGCATTTT.

Only one count was recorded for this clone. The chain carries TRBV7-2 and TRBJ2-7; the match to TRBD2 covers 9 bases. Germline V gene lookup returns CDR1 SGHTA and CDR2 FQGNSA. Losses at the gene ends were 1 base for V and 7 bases for J; bases not matched to a gene: 11. This CDR3 has 16 residues. CDR3 in DNA: TGTGCCAGCAGCTTAGGGGGCGGGGGGGGAGGTAAAGAGCAGTACTTC. Translated, it gives CASSLGGGGGGKEQYF.

The chain recombines TRBV1 with TRBJ1-5; the tabulated D call, TRBD1, remains unverified against the DNA. TRBV1 is classified as a pseudogene. This CDR3 spans 19 amino acids. CDR3 region: CTSSQVGPRGSHSNQPQHF. CDR3 in DNA: TGCACCAGCAGCCAAGTGGGGCCAAGGGGGTCGCATAGCAATCAGCCCCAGCATTTT.

The chain is built from TRBV2 and TRBJ1-1, with D perhaps TRBD1 (6 bases). V lost 10 bases and J lost 1, with 19 bases in between. The CDR3 is made up of 15 amino acids. Germline V CDR1 and CDR2: SNHLY, FYNNEI. As DNA, the CDR3 is TGTGCCACCGTAAAAGAGACAGGTTCGAACACTGAAGCTTTCTTT. Translating it yields CATVKETGSNTEAFF.

In DNA form, the CDR3 reads TGTGCCAGCAGTTCCACTAACTATGGCTACACCTTC. This encodes CASSSTNYGYTF. The chain is built from TRBV27 and TRBJ1-2; D remains unclear. The CDR3 totals 12 residues. Trimming removed 4 bases from V and 0 bases from J, with 3 bases in between. Germline V lookup: CDR1 MNHEY, CDR2 SMNVEV (reference sequence).

The chain employs TRBV27 and TRBJ1-2; the D is unclear. CDR3 length equals 14 residues. Germline V gives CDR1 MNHEY, CDR2 SMNVEV (reference sequence). With 5 bases removed from V and 7 bases from J, the gap between germline ends came to 17 bases. The DNA for the CDR3 is TGTGCCAGCAGTCCCCGGAGCTCCTCCCTTGGCTACACCTTC. Protein product: CASSPRSSSLGYTF.

This rearrangement joins TRBV4-1 to TRBJ1-4, with D tentatively TRBD1 (6 bases). In germline, CDR1 is MGHRA, CDR2 YSYEKL. This CDR3 region has 20 residues. V was cut by 3 bases and J by 0 bases, with 23 bases left in between. The CDR3 reads CASSQSGTRMGLATNEKLFF. The CDR3 bases are TGCGCCAGCAGCCAGAGCGGGACACGGATGGGGCTAGCAACTAATGAAAAACTGTTTTTT.

The J gene is TRBJ1-5, the V gene TRBV19; 8 bases are shared with TRBD1. Germline CDR1 and CDR2: LNHDA and SQIVND (reference sequence). Trimming at V came to 8 bases and at J to 2 bases, leaving 8 bases not matched to a gene. The CDR3 totals 15 residues. In DNA, the CDR3 is TGTGCCAGTTCGCGGACAGGGCAGGGCAATCAGCCCCAGCATTTT. Translated: CASSRTGQGNQPQHF.

The CDR3 is CATSDGPQSVQHF. DNA for the CDR3: TGTGCCACCAGTGATGGCCCCCAGTCCGTCCAGCATTTT. V usage is TRBV24-1 and J usage is TRBJ1-5; unclear D gene. This CDR3 is built from 13 residues. Germline V gene sequence: CDR1 KGHDR, CDR2 SFDVKD. Trimming removed 3 bases at V and 12 bases at J, with 14 bases between.

The chain is built from TRBV15 and TRBJ2-5; possibly TRBD2 for D (7 bases). This CDR3 comprises 15 residues. The germline gives CDR1 LNHNV, CDR2 YYDKDF (reference sequence). With 3 bases removed from V and 4 bases from J, the gap between germline ends came to 15 bases. The CDR3 sequence: CATSSRGGGGETQYF. Written as DNA, the CDR3 is TGTGCCACCAGCAGCCGTGGAGGGGGGGGAGAGACCCAGTACTTC.

The genes are TRBV19 and TRBJ2-5; the match to TRBD1 covers 8 bases. Germline CDR1 LNHDA, CDR2 SQIVND (reference sequence). Unmatched junction bases numbered 18, after V lost 4 bases and J lost 5 bases. The CDR3 spans 18 residues. The CDR3 bases are TGTGCCAGTAGTAACTTATGGGCAGGGGGCTCTCAAGGGGAGACCCAGTACTTC. Translating gives CASSNLWAGGSQGETQYF.

The chain has TRBV5-6 and TRBJ1-5; 7 bases line up with TRBD1. Unmatched junction bases numbered 8, after V lost 1 base and J lost 4 bases. Germline V gives CDR1 SGHDT, CDR2 YYEEEE. CDR3 length: 16 residues. CDR3 residues: CASSLRMGRGNQPQHF. CDR3 nucleotides: TGTGCCAGCAGCTTGCGGATGGGCAGGGGGAATCAGCCCCAGCATTTT.

Only a few counts were recorded for this clone. This chain uses TRBV23-1 with TRBJ1-5; TRBD1 might be the D (6 bases). TRBV23-1 falls under the ORF class, with uncertain function. The germline V and J ends were trimmed by 3 bases and 0 bases, with 15 bases remaining between them. CDR3 length: 17 residues. In DNA, the CDR3 is TGCGCCAGCAGTCATCGGGCAGGGGAGGGTAGCAATCAGCCCCAGCATTTT. Translated, it gives CASSHRAGEGSNQPQHF.

This clone appeared a few times. The chain carries TRBV3-1 (or the pseudogene TRBV3-2) and TRBJ1-2; possible D gene TRBD1, 5 bases. Trimming cost V 2 bases and J 5 bases, with 12 bases left between them. CDR1 is LGHDT, CDR2 YNNKEL, per germline (reference sequence). The CDR3 runs to 14 residues. The CDR3 DNA reads TGTGCCAGCAGCCAATCAGGGTTCGGGTATGGCTACACCTTC. It yields the protein CASSQSGFGYGYTF.

This clone has only one observation. The chain is built from TRBV6-5 and TRBJ1-3; D not certain. Trimming cost V 6 bases and J 4 bases, with 10 bases left between them. The CDR3 loop spans 13 amino acids. Germline V gene data show CDR1 as MNHEY and CDR2 as SVGAGI. The CDR3 nucleotides read TGTGCCAGCAGCCCCTTATCCGGAAACACCATATATTTT. Amino acids: CASSPLSGNTIYF.

This chain connects TRBV5-1 to TRBJ1-1; 8 positions agree with TRBD1. Germline loops: CDR1 SGHRS, CDR2 YFSETQ. Trimming removed 5 bases from V and 3 bases from J; junction bases left unmatched: 3. There are 13 residues in the CDR3. This CDR3 reads CASRLTGDTEAFF. The CDR3 coding sequence is TGCGCCAGCAGACTGACAGGGGACACTGAAGCTTTCTTT. Drawing the rest from reference TRBV5-1 and TRBJ1-1, the complete variable domain is KAGVTQTPRYLIKTRGQQVTLSCSPISGHRSVSWYQQTPGQGLQFLFEYFSETQRNKGNFPGRFSGRQFSNSRSEMNVSTLELGDSALYLCASRLTGDTEAFFGQGTRLTVV.

The J gene is TRBJ2-3, the V gene TRBV28, with D unresolved. The CDR3 spans 11 residues. Deletions cut 5 bases from V and 5 bases from J, with 5 bases between. Germline loops: CDR1 MDHEN, CDR2 SYDVKM. CDR3 in amino acids: CASSPLDTQYF. For the CDR3, the DNA is TGTGCCAGCAGTCCCTTAGATACGCAGTATTTT.

This clone was seen a single time. The rearrangement links TRBV9 to TRBJ1-2; D is perhaps TRBD1 (6 bases). V lost 2 bases, J lost 3 bases, and 11 bases lay in between. The CDR3 extends over 14 amino acids. The germline V gene encodes CDR1 SGDLS and CDR2 YYNGEE. CDR3 sequence: CASSVGGADYGYTF. DNA of the CDR3: TGTGCCAGCAGCGTCGGGGGGGCCGACTATGGCTACACCTTC.

This clone showed up just once. The chain employs TRBV6-2 or TRBV6-3 and TRBJ2-1; 9 bases are a match to TRBD2. J gave up 4 bases and V 5 bases, and 9 bases lay outside the gene matches. The CDR3 sequence is 16 residues long. The germline V gene encodes CDR1 MNHEY and CDR2 SVGEGT. DNA of the CDR3: TGTGCCAGCAGTCCCCGGACTAGCGAGTTGTACAATGAGCAGTTCTTC. Protein: CASSPRTSELYNEQFF.

This chain connects TRBV2 to TRBJ2-3; D gene uncertain. V lost 2 bases and J lost 0, with 9 bases in between. Germline V gene lookup returns CDR1 SNHLY and CDR2 FYNNEI. The CDR3 is made up of 15 amino acids. The CDR3 sequence: CASSERTPSTDTQYF. CDR3 DNA: TGTGCCAGCAGTGAACGAACACCCAGCACAGATACGCAGTATTTT.

This chain joins TRBV5-6 and TRBJ2-6; 8 bases are shared with TRBD1. CDR1 and CDR2 from the germline V gene are SGHDT and YYEEEE. Losses at the gene ends were 4 bases for V and 1 base for J; bases not matched to a gene: 7. This CDR3 contains 17 residues. The CDR3 sequence is CASSQGAAPSGANVLTF. The CDR3 DNA sequence: TGTGCCAGCAGCCAGGGGGCGGCACCTTCTGGGGCCAACGTCCTGACTTTC.